These 14 T cell receptor beta chains were sequenced from one sample in a study of T cells in Graves' hyperthyroidism and ophthalmopathy. Authors of the study amplified TCR beta CDR3 regions from RNA transcripts. TCR CDR3 regions were first amplified by RT-PCR with HTBI primers. In TCRdb, the multiplex PCR reads were re-called with MiXCR into one record per CDR3 protein. This table has hundreds of thousands of distinct CDR3 sequences, more than 15% appearing once. The sample consisted of blood. These receptors all come from a woman in her thirties or forties with Graves' ophthalmopathy.

This clonotype was observed many times. This chain uses TRBV29-1 with TRBJ2-5; D perhaps matches TRBD1 (6 bases). The CDR3 extends over 15 amino acids. V was clipped by 4 bases and J by 0 bases, with 15 bases between them. The germline gives CDR1 SQVTM, CDR2 ANQGSEA. The CDR3 spells CSVARAGTNQETQYF. CDR3 nucleotides: TGCAGCGTTGCGCGAGCTGGGACAAACCAAGAGACCCAGTACTTC.

J is TRBJ1-1 and V is TRBV20-1, with 11 nucleotides matching TRBD1. V was clipped by 0 bases and J by 7 bases; unmatched bases: 13. Germline values: CDR1 DFQATT, CDR2 SNEGSKA (reference sequence). The CDR3 spans 17 residues. The CDR3 region has the DNA TGCAGTGCTAGAGATCTAAGAACGGACAGGGGGCTGGGTGAAGCTTTCTTT. Its translation is CSARDLRTDRGLGEAFF.

The chain combines TRBV5-1 with TRBJ1-1; TRBD1 matches at 7 bases. After removal of 3 bases from V and 0 bases from J, the junction contained 5 bases not matched to a gene. This CDR3 spans 15 amino acids. Germline values: CDR1 SGHRS, CDR2 YFSETQ. CDR3 bases: TGCGCCAGCAGCTGGGGGACAGTTTTGAACACTGAAGCTTTCTTT. It specifies CASSWGTVLNTEAFF.

This clonotype was seen repeatedly, ten times or more. The chain carries TRBV28 and TRBJ2-1; 7 bases line up with TRBD1. CDR3 length: 16 residues. Per germline, CDR1 MDHEN and CDR2 SYDVKM. Trimming cost V 3 bases and J 6 bases; bases outside gene matches: 11. The CDR3 DNA is TGTGCCAGCAGTTTTTCGTTAGGGGGCGCTGGCAATGAGCAGTTCTTC. Its protein product is CASSFSLGGAGNEQFF.

This clonotype was counted between two and nine times. For the CDR3, the DNA is TGTGCCAGCAGTGAAGAGGGGGCACAGGTCTATTCACCCCTCCACTTT. It yields the protein CASSEEGAQVYSPLHF. The genes are TRBV6-1 and TRBJ1-6; 7 nucleotides line up with TRBD1. The germline V gene has CDR1 MNHNS and CDR2 SASEGT. The CDR3 sequence is 16 residues long. J lost 8 bases, V lost 1 base, and 8 bases had no gene match.

A note on this clonotype: A read error is likely, as this CDR3 ends without the conserved phenylalanine or tryptophan. The gene calls are TRBV29-1 and TRBJ1-1; D might be TRBD1 (5 bases). V shed 3 bases and J shed 1 base, with 6 bases lying between them. Germline V gene data show CDR1 as SQVTM and CDR2 as ANQGSEA. The CDR3 runs 12 residues. The CDR3 DNA reads TGCAGCGTTGACAGGGAGAACACTGAAGCTTTCCTT. Its protein is CSVDRENTEAFL.

In its sample, this clonotype was seen many times. V is TRBV2 and J is TRBJ2-3; 12 bases line up with TRBD2. In germline, CDR1 is SNHLY, CDR2 FYNNEI. Trimming took 6 bases from V and 3 from J; bases not matched to a gene: 4. The CDR3 has 15 residues. The CDR3 nucleotides are TGTGCCAGCAGCCGACTAGCGGGAGTTACAGATACGCAGTATTTT. It is translated as CASSRLAGVTDTQYF.

This clonotype was counted ten times or more. The V gene is TRBV5-1, the J gene TRBJ2-5; 13 bases agree with TRBD2. CDR1 is SGHRS, CDR2 YFSETQ, per germline. V dropped 3 bases and J dropped 0; count of bases not matched to a gene: 8. The CDR3 covers 18 residues. The CDR3 DNA reads as TGCGCCAGCAGCTCCGGACTAGCGGGAGCGGGGTACCAAGAGACCCAGTACTTC. Translated, it gives CASSSGLAGAGYQETQYF. Drawing the rest from reference TRBV5-1 and TRBJ2-5, the complete variable domain is KAGVTQTPRYLIKTRGQQVTLSCSPISGHRSVSWYQQTPGQGLQFLFEYFSETQRNKGNFPGRFSGRQFSNSRSEMNVSTLELGDSALYLCASSSGLAGAGYQETQYFGPGTRLLVL.

This clonotype was detected ten times or more. The CDR3 region has the DNA TGTGCCAGCAGCATCGACAGGACAGATACGCAGTATTTT. Its translation is CASSIDRTDTQYF. V gene TRBV7-3 combines with J gene TRBJ2-3; a possible D gene is TRBD1 (6 bases). V lost 5 bases to trimming and J lost 3 bases, with 9 bases between them. Germline V gene lookup returns CDR1 SGHTA and CDR2 FQGTGA. The CDR3 is made up of 13 amino acids.

The chain combines TRBV20-1 with TRBJ1-1; tentative D call: TRBD1 (5 bases). Germline V gene sequence: CDR1 DFQATT, CDR2 SNEGSKA (reference sequence). The CDR3 extends over 14 amino acids. Between the trimmed V and J ends, which lost 1 base and 6 bases, there was a span of 15 bases. In nucleotides, the CDR3 is TGCAGTGCTAGAGTGAGGGGCGGGGGACCTGAAGCTTTCTTT. This encodes CSARVRGGGPEAFF.

In this sample, this clonotype turned up once. The chain links TRBV30 to TRBJ1-1; D call uncertain. V dropped 5 bases and J dropped 4 bases, with 14 bases sitting between them. The CDR3 is 13 amino acids. The germline V gene encodes CDR1 GTSNPN and CDR2 SVGIG (reference sequence). CDR3 sequence reads: CAWGNTRTTEAFF. The DNA of the CDR3 is TGTGCCTGGGGAAACACGAGGACCACTGAAGCTTTCTTT.

Many counts were recorded for this clonotype. The genes are TRBV2 and TRBJ2-7; tentatively, D is TRBD2 (5 bases). CDR1 and CDR2 (germline): SNHLY, FYNNEI. The CDR3 totals 17 residues. Trimming stripped 2 bases from V and 0 bases from J, with 17 bases between. The CDR3 coding sequence is TGTGCCAGCAGTGAACCGTCGCTTAGCGAATACTCCTACGAGCAGTACTTC. This encodes CASSEPSLSEYSYEQYF.

This clonotype was recorded many times. This chain connects TRBV11-2 to TRBJ2-1, with a weak D call TRBD1 (5 bases). V was pared by 5 bases and J by 1 base, with 12 bases between. Germline CDR1 is SGHAT and CDR2 is FQNNGV. The CDR3 sequence is 15 residues long. The CDR3 DNA sequence: TGTGCCAGCAGCCCCGCTAGGGGATCCTACAATGAGCAGTTCTTC. It translates to CASSPARGSYNEQFF. The whole variable domain, filled in from reference TRBV11-2 and TRBJ2-1, reads EAGVAQSPRYKIIEKRQSVAFWCNPISGHATLYWYQQILGQGPKLLIQFQNNGVVDDSQLPKDRFSAERLKGVDSTLKIQPAKLEDSAVYLCASSPARGSYNEQFFGPGTRLTVL.

This clonotype was recorded many times. This chain joins TRBV27 and TRBJ1-6; no reliable D call. Per germline, CDR1 MNHEY and CDR2 SMNVEV (reference sequence). With 1 base removed from V and 6 bases from J, the gap between germline ends came to 4 bases. The CDR3 contains 13 residues. The CDR3 protein is CASSLFANSPLHF. The DNA of the CDR3 is TGTGCCAGCAGTTTATTCGCTAATTCACCCCTCCACTTT.